The clone carrying this T cell receptor beta chain was counted at least ten times. As yet, its antigen is unknown. All of the donors were Caucasians in good health. Germline CDR1 is SGHKS and CDR2 is YYEKEE (reference sequence). The CDR3 length is 15 residues. Trimming took 6 bases from V and 6 from J; bases not matched to a gene: 14. This sample stems from a study of identical twins. Regarding the study as a whole: Those out-of-frame alpha sequences shared by twins showed an excess of low generation probability.

In TCRdb, the 5' RACE reads were re-called with MiXCR into one record per CDR3 protein. Among more than 200,000 distinct CDR3 sequences listed, more than 12% were seen once. The specimen was memory (CD45RO+) T cells sorted from blood. This TCR derives from a woman aged 18-29 years in good health. The chain carries TRBV5-5 and TRBJ2-7; 8 bases line up with TRBD1. The CDR3 region is CASTLTGTGSGEQYF. The CDR3 DNA is TGTGCCAGCACCCTTACAGGGACAGGAAGTGGCGAGCAGTACTTC. The whole variable domain, filled in from reference TRBV5-5 and TRBJ2-7, reads DAGVTQSPTHLIKTRGQQVTLRCSPISGHKSVSWYQQVLGQGPQFIFQYYEKEERGRGNFPDRFSARQFPNYSSELNVNALLLGDSALYLCASTLTGTGSGEQYFGPGTRLTVT.